These 26 T cell receptor beta chains came from one sample sequenced in a study of identifying expanded T cells in peripheral blood. The table came from immunoSEQ multiplex PCR; TCRdb's copy has only in-frame clones and leaves some out. The data show nearly 60,000 clones, about nine tenths seen once. Material: blood. These TCRs come from a person aged 18 to 75 in good health.

The J gene is TRBJ2-1, the V gene TRBV4-2; a weak D match, TRBD2 (5 bases). The CDR3 length is 15 residues. V was clipped by 1 base and J by 1 base, with 8 bases between them. Germline CDR1 reads LGHNA; CDR2 reads YNFKEQ. The CDR3 here is CASSQVIASYNEQFF. CDR3 DNA sequence: TGTGCCAGCAGCCAAGTAATAGCGTCCTACAATGAGCAGTTCTTC.

The V gene is TRBV2, the J gene TRBJ2-4, with 7 bases fitting TRBD2. The CDR3 is 14 amino acids. Germline assignment: CDR1 SNHLY and CDR2 FYNNEI. V trimming: 7 bases; J trimming: 6 bases; junction bases outside the gene matches: 9. The CDR3 protein is CASTQTSSANIQYF. CDR3 in DNA: TGTGCCAGCACCCAGACTAGCTCGGCAAACATTCAGTACTTC.

CDR3: CASSYSIGTEAFF. The CDR3 region has the DNA TGTGCCAGCAGCTACTCTATAGGGACTGAAGCTTTCTTT. V and J are TRBV7-9 and TRBJ1-1; D gene uncertain. This CDR3 spans 13 amino acids. The V and J ends lost 4 bases and 5 bases respectively, with 11 bases between them. Germline CDR1 reads SEHNR; CDR2 reads FQNEAQ (reference sequence). Drawing the rest from reference TRBV7-9 and TRBJ1-1, the complete variable domain is DTGVSQNPRHKITKRGQNVTFRCDPISEHNRLYWYRQTLGQGPEFLTYFQNEAQLEKSRLLSDRFSAERPKGSFSTLEIQRTEQGDSAMYLCASSYSIGTEAFFGQGTRLTVV.

The chain employs TRBV6-1 and TRBJ2-7; 7 bases line up with TRBD2. This CDR3 region has 15 residues. CDR1 is MNHNS, CDR2 SASEGT, per germline. V dropped 6 bases and J dropped 3; count of bases not matched to a gene: 11. Here the CDR3 DNA reads TGTGCCAGCAGATTCTCGCCTAGCGGAAGCTACGAGCAGTACTTC. This translates into CASRFSPSGSYEQYF.

A remark on this clone: This specimen includes other DNA sequences encoding the same CDR3. The chain carries TRBV27 and TRBJ2-7, with D possibly matching TRBD2 (5 bases). This CDR3 is built from 14 residues. V was pared by 4 bases and J by 3 bases, with 13 bases between. Germline CDR1 reads MNHEY; CDR2 reads SMNVEV (reference sequence). The CDR3 DNA reads TGTGCCAGCAGTTCCGGACTGTCCCTCTACGAGCAGTACTTC. As protein: CASSSGLSLYEQYF.

The V gene is TRBV27, the J gene TRBJ2-2; D uncertain. V shed 3 bases and J shed 1 base, with 15 bases lying between them. CDR3 length: 17 residues. CDR1 MNHEY and CDR2 SMNVEV come from the germline V gene (reference sequence). The CDR3 bases are TGTGCCAGCAGTTTGGTTGGGTCGGTAAAGAACACCGGGGAGCTGTTTTTT. This gives the protein CASSLVGSVKNTGELFF.

V usage is TRBV6-6 and J usage is TRBJ2-3; D is ambiguous. The V and J ends lost 2 bases and 5 bases respectively, with 11 bases between them. CDR1 and CDR2 from the germline V gene are MNHNY and SVGAGI (reference sequence). This CDR3 comprises 14 residues. CDR3 in amino acids: CASSYTRREDTQYF. The DNA for the CDR3 is TGTGCCAGCAGTTACACTCGTAGGGAAGATACGCAGTATTTT.

V and J are TRBV18 and TRBJ2-3, with TRBD1 identical over 8 bases. Germline values: CDR1 KGHSH, CDR2 LQKENI. There are 14 residues in the CDR3. The junction had 1 base not matched to a gene; V was cut back by 2 bases and J by 3 bases. The CDR3 loop is CASSPGTGTDTQYF. Written as DNA, the CDR3 is TGTGCCAGCTCACCAGGGACAGGAACAGATACGCAGTATTTT.

The gene calls are TRBV11-3 and TRBJ2-1, with no clear D. The length of the CDR3 is 14 residues. V was trimmed by 1 base and J by 1 base, leaving 5 bases between them. Germline values: CDR1 SGHNT, CDR2 YENEEA. CDR3 in DNA: TGTGCCAGCAGCTTAGTCGGTTCCTACAATGAGCAGTTCTTC. Translating it yields CASSLVGSYNEQFF.

The V gene is TRBV5-6, the J gene TRBJ1-5; D perhaps matches TRBD1 (5 bases). This CDR3 contains 14 residues. V dropped 0 bases and J dropped 3 bases, with 7 bases sitting between them. Germline V gene data show CDR1 as SGHDT and CDR2 as YYEEEE. DNA of the CDR3: TGTGCCAGCAGCTTGGGAGGGGTCAATCAGCCCCAGCATTTT. It yields the protein CASSLGGVNQPQHF. The full variable domain, with the rest looked up from reference TRBV5-6 and TRBJ1-5, is DAGVTQSPTHLIKTRGQQVTLRCSPKSGHDTVSWYQQALGQGPQFIFQYYEEEERQRGNFPDRFSGHQFPNYSSELNVNALLLGDSALYLCASSLGGVNQPQHFGDGTRLSIL.

Here the CDR3 reads CASSSYGYTF. Written as DNA, the CDR3 is TGTGCCAGTAGTTCCTATGGCTACACCTTC. This chain links TRBV19 with TRBJ1-2; D not certain. The CDR3 length is 10 residues. Trimming cost V 5 bases and J 4 bases, with 2 bases left between them. Looked up from germline, CDR1 is LNHDA and CDR2 is SQIVND (reference sequence).

This clone has only one observation. This chain uses TRBV29-1 with TRBJ2-5, with a possible D match to TRBD2 (5 bases). The CDR3 extends over 13 amino acids. Trimming removed 6 bases from V and 1 base from J, with 12 bases in between. Per germline, CDR1 SQVTM and CDR2 ANQGSEA. In nucleotides, the CDR3 is TGCAGCGTAGGACGAGGAGGCCAAGAGACCCAGTACTTC. This sequence encodes CSVGRGGQETQYF.

This clone was observed once. V and J are TRBV18 and TRBJ2-3, with 7 bases lining up with TRBD1. J was trimmed by 1 base and V by 6 bases; bases with no gene match: 10. The germline V gene has CDR1 KGHSH and CDR2 LQKENI. The length of the CDR3 is 16 residues. The CDR3 reads CASSTSTGFGTDTQYF. CDR3 DNA sequence: TGTGCCAGCTCCACCTCGACAGGGTTTGGCACAGATACGCAGTATTTT.

The chain has TRBV7-2 and TRBJ2-7, with 13 positions matching TRBD2. CDR1 and CDR2 (germline): SGHTA, FQGNSA. The J segment lost 6 bases and the V segment lost 5 bases, leaving 7 bases of the junction unmatched. CDR3 length: 15 residues. CDR3 protein: CASSETSGGVSEQYF. Written as DNA, the CDR3 is TGTGCCAGCAGCGAAACTAGCGGGGGGGTTTCCGAGCAGTACTTC.

The chain is built from TRBV6-5 and TRBJ2-1, with TRBD2 as a possible D gene (5 bases). This CDR3 region has 14 residues. Between the trimmed V and J ends, which lost 8 bases and 7 bases, there was a span of 18 bases. Germline V lookup: CDR1 MNHEY, CDR2 SVGAGI. The CDR3 DNA reads as TGTGCCAGCCGGAATTTGGGAGTCTATAATGAGCAGTTCTTC. This sequence encodes CASRNLGVYNEQFF.

The chain carries TRBV19 and TRBJ2-3, with 7 bases lining up with TRBD1. This CDR3 has 15 amino acids. After removal of 2 bases from V and 2 bases from J, the junction contained 4 bases not matched to a gene. Germline CDR1 reads LNHDA; CDR2 reads SQIVND (reference sequence). CDR3 amino acids: CASSINRGVTDTQYF. Here the CDR3 DNA reads TGTGCCAGTAGTATAAACAGGGGAGTCACAGATACGCAGTATTTT.

V and J are TRBV1 and TRBJ2-5; TRBD1, the D gene given by the table, was not confirmed from the DNA. TRBV1 is a listed pseudogene. The CDR3 length is 13 residues. For the CDR3, the DNA is TGCACCAGCAGCCAAGGTGGGCGAGAGACCCAGTACTTC. It specifies CTSSQGGRETQYF.

The V and J genes are TRBV29-1 and TRBJ2-7; D may be TRBD1 (7 bases). This CDR3 region has 13 residues. V lost 4 bases and J lost 4, with 14 bases in between. Per the germline V gene, CDR1 is SQVTM and CDR2 is ANQGSEA. The CDR3 loop is CSVVGQGGYEQYF. CDR3 DNA sequence: TGCAGCGTTGTAGGTCAGGGGGGTTACGAGCAGTACTTC.

This clone came up once. V usage is TRBV7-6 and J usage is TRBJ2-3; D is unresolved. Trimming took off 2 bases at V and 2 bases at J, with 17 bases between the two ends. The CDR3 contains 17 residues. Germline CDR1 and CDR2: SGHVS and FNYEAQ. The CDR3 reads CASSLYASSTFTDTQYF. The CDR3 DNA is TGTGCCAGCAGCTTATATGCTAGTTCCACTTTCACAGATACGCAGTATTTT.

A single count supports this clone. V is TRBV27 and J is TRBJ1-3; tentative D call: TRBD1 (6 bases). The V gene's germline CDR1 is MNHEY and CDR2 SMNVEV (reference sequence). CDR3 length: 14 residues. Trimming shortened V by 5 bases and J by 2 bases, and 10 bases separated the two germline ends. CDR3 coding DNA: TGTGCCAGCAGTCCAAGGGGGGCTGGAAACACCATATATTTT. It codes for CASSPRGAGNTIYF.

The chain is built from TRBV5-6 and TRBJ2-3; TRBD2 matches at 11 bases. V lost 1 base and J lost 1; bases outside the gene matches: 5. This CDR3 spans 17 amino acids. Germline lookup yields CDR1 SGHDT and CDR2 YYEEEE. Here the CDR3 DNA reads TGTGCCAGCAGCTTGTATACTAGCGGGAGAGGCACAGATACGCAGTATTTT. Amino acid sequence: CASSLYTSGRGTDTQYF.

This clone was picked up one time. V gene TRBV6-5 combines with J gene TRBJ2-7; tentative D call: TRBD1 (6 bases). Trimming shortened V by 8 bases and J by 1 base, and 18 bases separated the two germline ends. CDR3 length equals 15 residues. CDR1 and CDR2 from the germline V gene are MNHEY and SVGAGI. CDR3 loop: CASQTRGGVSYEQYF. CDR3 sequence (DNA): TGTGCCAGCCAGACCCGAGGGGGTGTTTCCTACGAGCAGTACTTC.

The V gene is TRBV29-1, the J gene TRBJ1-1; D unclear. The germline CDR1 and CDR2 sequences are SQVTM and ANQGSEA. The CDR3 totals 11 residues. V dropped 7 bases and J dropped 7 bases, with 13 bases sitting between them. The CDR3 DNA follows: TGCAGCGCCGGGGTGGGTGGTGAAGCTTTCTTT. Translating it yields CSAGVGGEAFF. Together with reference TRBV29-1 and TRBJ1-1, the CDR3 gives the full variable domain: SAVISQKPSRDICQRGTSLTIQCQVDSQVTMMFWYRQQPGQSLTLIATANQGSEATYESGFVIDKFPISRPNLTFSTLTVSNMSPEDSSIYLCSAGVGGEAFFGQGTRLTVV.

V and J are TRBV5-6 and TRBJ2-3, with D hard to call. V lost 5 bases to trimming and J lost 2 bases, with 9 bases between them. Germline V gene data show CDR1 as SGHDT and CDR2 as YYEEEE. This CDR3 comprises 13 residues. CDR3 region: CASSLQYTDTQYF. CDR3 nucleotides: TGTGCCAGCAGTCTCCAATACACAGATACGCAGTATTTT.

This clone appeared once. This sequence joins TRBV9 and TRBJ2-5, with TRBD2 identical over 7 bases. CDR1 is SGDLS and CDR2 is YYNGEE in the germline V gene. V was clipped by 2 bases and J by 5 bases; unmatched bases: 12. This CDR3 is 16 amino acids long. CDR3 nucleotide sequence: TGTGCCAGCAGCGTTTCTGGACTAGGGAAGGGGGAGACCCAGTACTTC. Its protein product is CASSVSGLGKGETQYF. The whole variable domain, remainder taken from reference TRBV9 and TRBJ2-5, is DSGVTQTPKHLITATGQRVTLRCSPRSGDLSVYWYQQSLDQGLQFLIQYYNGEERAKGNILERFSAQQFPDLHSELNLSSLELGDSALYFCASSVSGLGKGETQYFGPGTRLLVL.

The gene calls are TRBV5-1 and TRBJ2-7, with D possibly matching TRBD2 (5 bases). The V and J ends lost 4 bases and 5 bases respectively, with 16 bases between them. The length of the CDR3 is 14 residues. CDR1 SGHRS and CDR2 YFSETQ come from the germline V gene. The CDR3 protein is CASSGQAFGNEQYF. The CDR3 bases are TGCGCCAGCAGCGGGCAGGCCTTCGGGAACGAGCAGTACTTC.